This T cell receptor (beta chain) was sequenced in a study of CD8 T cells in Susac syndrome. The CDR3 runs 14 residues. CDR1 and CDR2 from the germline V gene are PRHDT and FYEKMQ (reference sequence). The V end was cut by 4 bases, the J end by 8 bases, with 14 bases between. The study sequenced TCR beta in blood CD8+ and CD4+ T cells. TEMRA cells were FACS-enriched, with CD8+ and CD4+ T cells isolated negatively. This clonotype was seen only once. cDNA came from around 0.5 to 1 ug RNA primed by random hexamers. In TCRdb, the immunoSEQ multiplex PCR reads were re-called with MiXCR into one record per CDR3 protein. The repertoire holds about 80,000 distinct CDR3 sequences, around 94% seen once, with approximately 0.26% in the top ten.

The chain has TRBV13 and TRBJ1-4; possibly TRBD1 for D (5 bases). The sequencing input was CD8+ T cells from PBMCs. This clonotype was sampled from a human donor in good health. CDR3 region: CASSWSGGYEKLFF. The DNA of the CDR3 is TGTGCCAGCAGCTGGTCCGGGGGGTACGAAAAACTGTTTTTT.